This T cell receptor beta chain was sequenced in a study of shared clonotypes between healthy human individuals. Data came from immunoSEQ multiplex PCR; TCRdb stores just in-frame clones and leaves some out. The sample holds approximately 1,500,000 clones, around 97% seen once. The CDR3 covers 14 residues. In germline, CDR1 is WNHNN, CDR2 SYGVQD (reference sequence). Germline trimming cut 3 bases from V and 3 bases from J; bases unmatched to any gene: 2. What was sequenced was naive CD4+ T cells sorted from blood. Sample subset: CD45RA+ positively selected. The source is a man between 25 and 39 years old in good health. The chain carries TRBV10-1 and TRBJ2-7, with 10 bases aligning to TRBD2. The CDR3 loop reads CASSDPSGGYEQYF. The CDR3 DNA reads as TGCGCCAGCAGTGACCCTAGCGGGGGCTACGAGCAGTACTTC.